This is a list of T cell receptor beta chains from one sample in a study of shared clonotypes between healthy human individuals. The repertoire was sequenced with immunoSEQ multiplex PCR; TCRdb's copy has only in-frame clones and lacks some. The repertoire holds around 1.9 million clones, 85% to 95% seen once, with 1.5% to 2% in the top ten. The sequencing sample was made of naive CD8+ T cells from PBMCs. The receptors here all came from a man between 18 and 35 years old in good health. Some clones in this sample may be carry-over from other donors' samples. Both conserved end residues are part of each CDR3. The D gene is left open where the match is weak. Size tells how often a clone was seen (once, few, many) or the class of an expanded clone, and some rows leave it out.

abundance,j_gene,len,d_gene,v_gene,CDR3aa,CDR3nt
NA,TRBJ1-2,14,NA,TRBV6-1,CASSGLGRSYGYTF,TGTGCCAGCAGCGGCTTAGGACGGAGCTATGGCTACACCTTC
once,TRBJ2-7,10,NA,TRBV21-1,CASIDYEQYF,TGTGCCAGCATCGACTACGAGCAGTACTTC
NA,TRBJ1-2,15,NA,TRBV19,CASTPVWGFNYGYTF,TGTGCCAGTACCCCTGTTTGGGGTTTCAACTATGGCTACACCTTC
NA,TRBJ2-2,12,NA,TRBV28,CASSLPTGELFF,TGTGCCAGCAGTTTACCAACCGGGGAGCTGTTTTTT
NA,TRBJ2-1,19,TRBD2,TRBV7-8,CASSLALTVSGTSYNEQFF,TGTGCCAGCAGCTTAGCGCTAACGGTTAGCGGGACGTCCTACAATGAGCAGTTCTTC
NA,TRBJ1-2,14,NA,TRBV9,CASRTDNFLYGYTF,TGTGCCAGCAGGACGGACAACTTCCTCTATGGCTACACCTTC
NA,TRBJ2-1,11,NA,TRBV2,CATNNENEQFF,TGTGCCACAAATAACGAGAATGAGCAGTTCTTC
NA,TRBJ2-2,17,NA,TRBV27,CASSLLGWKGATGELFF,TGTGCCAGCAGCCTACTAGGATGGAAAGGGGCCACCGGGGAGCTGTTTTTT
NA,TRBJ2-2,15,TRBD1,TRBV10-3,CAIRETGEQTGELFF,TGTGCCATCAGGGAGACAGGGGAGCAGACCGGGGAGCTGTTTTTT
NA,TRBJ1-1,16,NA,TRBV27,CASSTRTGKVGSEAFF,TGTGCCAGCAGTACCAGAACAGGGAAAGTCGGATCTGAAGCTTTCTTT
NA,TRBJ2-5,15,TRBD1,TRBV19,CASSTDRGYQETQYF,TGTGCCAGTAGTACCGACAGGGGATACCAAGAGACCCAGTACTTC
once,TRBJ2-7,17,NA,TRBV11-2,CASSLDFGRGWMYEQYF,TGTGCCAGCAGCTTAGATTTTGGCAGGGGTTGGATGTACGAGCAGTACTTC
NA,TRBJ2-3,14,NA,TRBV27,CASSLLAGTDTQYF,TGTGCCAGCAGTTTATTGGCGGGCACAGATACGCAGTATTTT
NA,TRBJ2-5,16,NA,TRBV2,CASSGKGPRSRETQYF,TGTGCCAGCAGTGGCAAGGGACCGCGTTCGAGGGAGACCCAGTACTTC
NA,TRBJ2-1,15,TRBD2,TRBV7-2,CASSLAGGFYNEQFF,TGTGCCAGCAGCTTAGCGGGAGGGTTCTACAATGAGCAGTTCTTC
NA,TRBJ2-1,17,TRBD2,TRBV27,CASSLAGGPLKMNEQFF,TGTGCCAGCAGTCTAGCGGGAGGGCCCCTTAAGATGAATGAGCAGTTCTTC
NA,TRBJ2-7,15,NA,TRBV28,CASSLPGEGSYEQYF,TGTGCCAGCAGTTTACCGGGCGAGGGTTCCTACGAGCAGTACTTC
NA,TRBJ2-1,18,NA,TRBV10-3,CAISSTSQGILRGNEQFF,TGTGCCATCAGCTCCACGAGCCAGGGGATCTTACGGGGGAATGAGCAGTTCTTC
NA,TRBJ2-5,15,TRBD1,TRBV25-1,CASSPRDRAIETQYF,TGTGCCAGCAGTCCCCGGGACAGGGCTATAGAGACCCAGTACTTC
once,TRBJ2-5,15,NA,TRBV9,CASSAGLATQETQYF,TGTGCCAGCAGCGCAGGGCTAGCGACCCAAGAGACCCAGTACTTC
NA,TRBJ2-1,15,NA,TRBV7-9,CASSSTFATYNEQFF,TGTGCCAGCAGTTCTACCTTCGCCACCTACAATGAGCAGTTCTTC
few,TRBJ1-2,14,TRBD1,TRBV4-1,CASSPRQGNYGYTF,TGCGCCAGCAGCCCTAGACAGGGGAACTATGGCTACACCTTC